The entry below gives a single T cell receptor (beta chain) sequence along with its context. What antigen it recognizes has not been identified. No clone much larger than this one lies a single base away; base qualities are absent. The library relied on the immunoSEQ multiplex PCR assay. The table was pulled from immuneACCESS by TCRdb, which kept in-frame rearrangements only. Such tables lose some clones; where checked, under half of the loss comes from unresolved V genes, and the rest has no known cause. The sample table lists 170,000 or so clones, roughly 91% of them with a count of one. The ten largest clones add up to more than 1.2% of the sample. The data stem from a study of control samples from healthy donors and cancer patients (dated by TCRdb to the early 2020s). The CDR3 contains 17 residues, cysteine and phenylalanine counted. The only DNA kept is the CDR3, 51 bases in frame from the first base. According to the germline V gene, CDR1 reads SGHTA and CDR2 reads FQGTGA. Trimming takes 6 bases off V and 0 bases off J; junction bases not matched to a gene: 5.

The chain is made from TRBV7-3 and TRBJ2-1; 13 bases in the junction line up with TRBD2. This clonotype was obtained from a man aged 18 to 29 in good health. The sequenced material came from blood. The DNA is TGTGCCAGCAGTTCAGGACTAGCGGGGGCCTCCTACAATGAGCAGTTCTTC. Its product reads: CASSSGLAGASYNEQFF.